The T cell receptor beta chain under discussion was sequenced for a study of Graves' ophthalmopathy and Graves' hyperthyroidism. Whole-study findings and limits: Blood contained most expanded thyroid clonotypes exceeding 0.001 frequency. Forecasting of ophthalmopathy progression by the model achieved roughly 69% sensitivity and about 77% specificity.

V gave up 5 bases and J gave up 5 bases; unmatched junction bases: 10. Germline V CDR1 and CDR2: MNHEY, SVGAGI. The CDR3 loop spans 15 amino acids. Comments on this clonotype: Its antigen is unidentified.

Amplification of TCR beta CDR3 regions used RNA transcripts. Second-round multiplex PCR followed a first-round RT-PCR using HTBI primers. TCRdb recomputed calls from the multiplex PCR reads with MiXCR, one row per CDR3 protein. The table shows around 660,000 distinct CDR3 sequences, with roughly 39% occurring only once. Moderate-to-severe activity, CAS at least 3, NOSPECS at least 4 and duration under 3 months characterized donors with ophthalmopathy. The source material was peripheral blood. The chain couples TRBV6-5 to TRBJ2-5; 8 nucleotides line up with TRBD2. This sequence was found in an adult man with Graves' ophthalmopathy. The CDR3 nucleotides are TGTGCCAGCAGTCCCGGGACTAGGATGTCTGAGACCCAGTACTTC. As protein: CASSPGTRMSETQYF.